The clone carrying this T cell receptor beta chain was seen repeatedly, ten times or more. Antigen: not known. This sample stems from a study of T cells in Graves' hyperthyroidism and ophthalmopathy. Amplified regions were TCR beta CDR3 sequences from RNA transcripts. When the TCR CDR3 underwent first-round RT-PCR, the HTBI primer set was used. TCRdb ran MiXCR on the multiplex PCR reads and lists one entry per CDR3 protein. Of some 550,000 distinct CDR3 sequences listed, about 16% are singletons. The germline CDR1 and CDR2 sequences are LGHDT and YNNKEL (reference sequence). The CDR3 totals 15 residues. Between the trimmed V and J ends, which lost 0 bases and 4 bases, there was a span of 12 bases. Study results and limitations: Blood shared most expanded thyroid clonotypes above 0.001.

Clinical symptoms, serum thyroxine and TRAb, thyroid ultrasound and orbital computed tomography together formed the diagnostic basis. The sequenced sample consisted of blood. The TCR sequence derives from a woman aged 40 to 49 with Graves' ophthalmopathy. The rearrangement links TRBV3-1 to TRBJ1-1, with D perhaps TRBD1 (5 bases). CDR3 protein: CASSQEGLRGTEAFF. CDR3 coding DNA: TGTGCCAGCAGCCAAGAAGGATTAAGGGGCACTGAAGCTTTCTTT.